The 18 T cell receptor beta chains given below trace back to one sample, sequenced in a study of T cell responses to AZD1222 COVID-19 vaccine. Clones were sequenced by immunoSEQ multiplex PCR, and TCRdb holds only the in-frame ones, with some missing. The table records 65,000 to 90,000 clones, roughly nine tenths of them present only once. Source: peripheral blood, taken 28 days after the second AZD1222 dose. All receptors derive from an adult who received the AZD1222 COVID-19 vaccine.

V and J are TRBV5-1 and TRBJ1-1; a weak D match, TRBD1 (5 bases). The germline V gene has CDR1 SGHRS and CDR2 YFSETQ. This CDR3 is 13 amino acids long. The V end was cut by 0 bases, the J end by 7 bases, with 10 bases between. The CDR3 is CASSLAGEVEAFF. CDR3 sequence (DNA): TGCGCCAGCAGCTTGGCGGGGGAGGTTGAAGCTTTCTTT.

In this sample, this clone turned up once. The chain combines TRBV6-6 with TRBJ1-5; D may be TRBD1 (5 bases). The germline V gene encodes CDR1 MNHNY and CDR2 SVGAGI (reference sequence). Trimming left V 2 bases short and J 7 bases short, with 15 bases between. This CDR3 contains 15 residues. Here the CDR3 DNA reads TGTGCCAGCAGTTACCAGGAGGGCGGGGGGCAGCCCCAGCATTTT. Translating it yields CASSYQEGGGQPQHF.

The V gene is TRBV29-1, the J gene TRBJ1-4; D might be TRBD1 (5 bases). Germline V gene sequence: CDR1 SQVTM, CDR2 ANQGSEA. The CDR3 contains 13 residues. Trimming shortened V by 7 bases and J by 8 bases, and 17 bases separated the two germline ends. The CDR3 loop reads CSAGRGSGEKLFF. In DNA, the CDR3 is TGCAGCGCGGGGCGGGGGTCAGGCGAAAAACTGTTTTTT.

This clone was counted a single time. The chain carries TRBV4-3 and TRBJ1-2; 7 nucleotides line up with TRBD1. Germline V lookup: CDR1 LGHNA, CDR2 YSLEER. This CDR3 has 15 amino acids. V shed 0 bases, J shed 6 bases, and the junction held 7 bases outside the gene matches. DNA for the CDR3: TGCGCCAGCAGCCAAGATCTCAGGGGGGTTAATGGCTACACCTTC. The encoded protein is CASSQDLRGVNGYTF.

The chain recombines TRBV15 with TRBJ2-1, with TRBD2 identical over 10 bases. Germline V lookup: CDR1 LNHNV, CDR2 YYDKDF (reference sequence). This CDR3 is 17 amino acids long. V lost 2 bases, J lost 2 bases, and 6 bases stayed unmatched. In DNA, the CDR3 is TGTGCCACCAGCAGAACCGGGACTAGCGCAGCCTACAATGAGCAGTTCTTC. It yields the protein CATSRTGTSAAYNEQFF.

This chain uses TRBV10-3 with TRBJ2-1; D tentatively fits TRBD1 or TRBD2 (7 bases each). The germline V gene encodes CDR1 ENHRY and CDR2 SYGVKD. Trimming shortened V by 8 bases and J by 9 bases, and 11 bases separated the two germline ends. The CDR3 is 11 residues long. CDR3 bases: TGTGCCATCGGCAGGGGGGGTGAGCAGTTCTTC. It translates to CAIGRGGEQFF.

V gene TRBV6-2 or TRBV6-3 combines with J gene TRBJ1-1; D is ambiguous. From germline, CDR1 is MNHEY and CDR2 SVGEGT. Trimming stripped 4 bases from V and 12 bases from J, with 12 bases between. The CDR3 covers 11 residues. The CDR3 DNA follows: TGTGCCAGCAGTTCCGAGGGCCGACCTTTCTTT. This codes for CASSSEGRPFF.

CDR3 nucleotides: TGTGCCAGCAGCTTAAACGGACAGGTTGACACCGGGGAGCTGTTTTTT. Its translation is CASSLNGQVDTGELFF. This chain uses TRBV11-3 with TRBJ2-2, with 7 bases aligning to TRBD1. This CDR3 region has 16 residues. J gave up 3 bases and V 2 bases, and 6 bases lay outside the gene matches. Germline CDR1 reads SGHNT; CDR2 reads YENEEA.

The V call is TRBV6-1, the J call TRBJ2-1; TRBD2 matches 11 bases. The CDR3 sequence is 18 residues long. Unmatched junction bases numbered 11, after V lost 2 bases and J lost 5 bases. CDR1 MNHNS and CDR2 SASEGT come from the germline V gene. CDR3 nucleotide sequence: TGTGCCAGCAGTGAATTTAGCGGGGGGGGAATTGGAGACAATGAGCAGTTCTTC. Residues: CASSEFSGGGIGDNEQFF.

The chain links TRBV19 to TRBJ2-2; tentatively, D is TRBD2 (6 bases). V lost 5 bases and J lost 2, with 9 bases in between. The CDR3 is 14 residues long. CDR1 and CDR2 (germline): LNHDA, SQIVND (reference sequence). Here the CDR3 DNA reads TGTGCCAGTAGTGGCGGGACCAACACCGGGGAGCTGTTTTTT. Residues: CASSGGTNTGELFF.

The J gene is TRBJ2-3, the V gene TRBV7-3, with D perhaps TRBD1 (5 bases). This CDR3 contains 15 residues. V gave up 0 bases and J gave up 4 bases, with 11 bases separating them. CDR1 and CDR2 from the germline V gene are SGHTA and FQGTGA. CDR3 in DNA: TGTGCCAGCAGCTTAACTGGCAGGGTGCCAGATACGCAGTATTTT. This sequence encodes CASSLTGRVPDTQYF.

J is TRBJ1-5 and V is TRBV19; the D is unclear. Trimming stripped 8 bases from V and 2 bases from J, with 7 bases between. Germline CDR1 and CDR2: LNHDA and SQIVND (reference sequence). The CDR3 runs 12 residues. The DNA of the CDR3 is TGTGCCAGTTCAGGCCGCAATCAGCCCCAGCATTTT. Translating gives CASSGRNQPQHF.

The chain has TRBV5-4 and TRBJ2-2; D might be TRBD2 (5 bases). The CDR3 has 14 amino acids. Deletions cut 1 base from V and 4 bases from J, with 8 bases between. Germline CDR1 and CDR2: SGHNT and YYREEE (reference sequence). CDR3 in amino acids: CASSLWAGTGELFF. DNA for the CDR3: TGTGCCAGCAGCTTGTGGGCGGGCACCGGGGAGCTGTTTTTT.

This clone has only a few counts. CDR3: CASSLGTLTEAFF. For the CDR3, the DNA is TGCGCCAGCAGCTTGGGGACCTTAACTGAAGCTTTCTTT. V is TRBV5-1 and J is TRBJ1-1, with no clear D. Germline values: CDR1 SGHRS, CDR2 YFSETQ. Trimming left V 0 bases short and J 5 bases short, with 8 bases between. The CDR3 sequence is 13 residues long.

This chain connects TRBV7-8 to TRBJ1-1, with D possibly TRBD1 on 5 matching bases. V lost 5 bases, J lost 4 bases, and 14 bases lay in between. Per germline, CDR1 SGHVS and CDR2 FQNEAQ. The CDR3 has 14 residues. CDR3 protein: CASSLGARSTEAFF. The DNA of the CDR3 is TGTGCCAGCAGCCTTGGGGCCCGGAGCACTGAAGCTTTCTTT.

The chain carries TRBV7-9 and TRBJ1-2; maybe TRBD1 (6 bases). Germline-derived CDR1 and CDR2 are SEHNR and FQNEAQ (reference sequence). The V and J ends lost 3 bases and 4 bases respectively, with 15 bases between them. The CDR3 runs to 15 residues. The CDR3 sequence: CASSFSQGLGYGYTF. In nucleotides, the CDR3 is TGTGCCAGCAGCTTCTCCCAGGGGCTCGGCTATGGCTACACCTTC.

This rearrangement joins TRBV30 to TRBJ1-1; D unresolved. Between the trimmed V and J ends, which lost 2 bases and 1 base, there was a span of 8 bases. The CDR3 runs to 13 residues. Per germline, CDR1 GTSNPN and CDR2 SVGIG (reference sequence). CDR3 bases: TGTGCCTGGAGTTGGCAGTCGAACACTGAAGCTTTCTTT. Amino acid sequence: CAWSWQSNTEAFF.

This chain's CDR3 is CASSRPTGVWGTDTQYF. DNA for the CDR3: TGTGCCAGCAGCAGGCCCACAGGGGTTTGGGGCACAGATACGCAGTATTTT. The chain uses TRBV5-8 and TRBJ2-3; 7 bases map to TRBD1. V lost 4 bases, J lost 1 base, and 12 bases stayed unmatched. Germline V gives CDR1 SGHTS, CDR2 YDEGEE. This CDR3 spans 17 amino acids.